This TCR beta chain was sequenced during a study of T-cell reconstitution after alpha-beta-depleted transplantation in children. Preparation of the TCRbeta library involved a method that used unique molecular identifiers. TCRdb re-called the PCR reads with MiXCR, one entry per CDR3 protein. The sample has over 400,000 distinct CDR3 sequences, around two fifths seen once; the top ten hold 27%. The V gene's germline CDR1 is SQVTM and CDR2 ANQGSEA. V shed 3 bases and J shed 6 bases, with 9 bases lying between them. This CDR3 is 12 amino acids long. The chain joins TRBV29-1 to TRBJ2-1, with D unresolved. This clonotype was sampled from a girl between 2 and 10 years old with aplastic anemia, due to receive a stem cell transplant. This specimen was PBMCs, taken before TCRalphabeta/CD19-depleted stem cell transplant. For the CDR3, the DNA is TGCAGCGTTGATGCGGCGCGCAATGAGCAGTTCTTC. Protein sequence: CSVDAARNEQFF.